Listed below are T cell receptor beta chains from one sample, sequenced in a study of cytomegalovirus exposure and HLA in healthy donors. Using immunoSEQ multiplex PCR, the repertoire was profiled, and TCRdb retains in-frame clones only, with some absent. Of 90,000 to 150,000 clones listed, approximately 15% were seen once; the top ten hold under 2.5%. The sample comprised PBMCs. The receptors derive from a woman under 30 in good health and CMV-seronegative. The CDR3 runs from the conserved cysteine through the conserved F or W.

V gene,J gene,CDR3 protein
TRBV18,TRBJ1-1,CASSPIHEAFF
TRBV19,TRBJ1-1,CASGAGTANTEAFF
TRBV4-1,TRBJ1-2,CASSQVVNSGSNYGYTF
TRBV4-3,TRBJ1-1,CASSPSRQGPGTEAFF
TRBV30,TRBJ2-3,CAWSQGGTQYF
TRBV9,TRBJ2-7,CASSVSTGIVYEQYF
TRBV28,TRBJ2-7,CASSYAGDEQYF
TRBV30,TRBJ2-2,CAGGSGTDTGELFF
TRBV28,TRBJ1-4,CASSSGFAGEKLFF
TRBV28,TRBJ2-3,CASSTLGQGDTQYF
TRBV5-6,TRBJ1-2,CASRRDRVKGGYTF